This TCR beta chain was obtained from a study of OX40 agonist ivuxolimab in advanced cancers. The germline V gene encodes CDR1 MNHNS and CDR2 SASEGT. The CDR3 totals 12 residues. The V gene lost 3 bases and the J gene lost 7 bases, with 7 bases spanning the gap. Measured with immunoSEQ multiplex PCR; TCRdb has only the in-frame clones, and not every one. The data show under 90,000 clones, approximately 84% seen once. Specimen: CD4+ or CD8+ T cells sorted from blood, collected in a trial of the OX40 agonist ivuxolimab. The sequence was obtained from an adult with an advanced solid tumor such as melanoma, head and neck, liver or kidney cancer. This chain joins TRBV6-1 and TRBJ2-4; D might be TRBD1 (6 bases). CDR3 loop: CASSDRGNIQYF. The CDR3 bases are TGTGCCAGCAGTGATAGGGGGAACATTCAGTACTTC.